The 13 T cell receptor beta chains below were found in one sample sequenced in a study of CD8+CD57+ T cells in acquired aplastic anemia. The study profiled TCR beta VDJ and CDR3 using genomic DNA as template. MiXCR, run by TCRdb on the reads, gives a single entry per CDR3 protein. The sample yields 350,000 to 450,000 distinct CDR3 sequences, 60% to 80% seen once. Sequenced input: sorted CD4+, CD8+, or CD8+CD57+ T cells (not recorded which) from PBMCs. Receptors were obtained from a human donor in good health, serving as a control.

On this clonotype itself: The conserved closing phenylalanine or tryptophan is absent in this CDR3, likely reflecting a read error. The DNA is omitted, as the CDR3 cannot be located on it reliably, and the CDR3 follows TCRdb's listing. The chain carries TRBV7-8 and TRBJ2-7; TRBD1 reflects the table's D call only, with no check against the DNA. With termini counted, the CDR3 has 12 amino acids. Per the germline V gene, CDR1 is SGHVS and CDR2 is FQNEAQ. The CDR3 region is CASSFRDRETPS.

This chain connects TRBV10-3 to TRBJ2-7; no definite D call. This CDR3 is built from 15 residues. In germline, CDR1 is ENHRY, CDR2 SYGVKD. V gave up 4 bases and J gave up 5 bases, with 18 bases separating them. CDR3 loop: CAISGRQDGVNEQYF. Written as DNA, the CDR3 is TGTGCCATCAGTGGGCGGCAGGACGGAGTCAACGAGCAGTACTTC.

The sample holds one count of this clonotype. DNA for the CDR3: TGTGCCAGCAGTCAACTTTTCGTACACTCTGGGGCCAACGTCCTGACTTTC. Encoded protein: CASSQLFVHSGANVLTF. J is TRBJ2-6 and V is TRBV12-3 or TRBV12-4; the D is unclear. The CDR3 sequence is 17 residues long. With 5 bases removed from V and 0 bases from J, the gap between germline ends came to 14 bases.

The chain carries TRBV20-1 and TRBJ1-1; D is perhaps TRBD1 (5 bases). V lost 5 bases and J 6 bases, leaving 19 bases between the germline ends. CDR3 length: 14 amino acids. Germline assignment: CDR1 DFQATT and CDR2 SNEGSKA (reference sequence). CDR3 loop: CSAAGLRASSEAFF. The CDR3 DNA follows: TGCAGTGCTGCAGGGCTCAGGGCTAGTTCTGAAGCTTTCTTT.

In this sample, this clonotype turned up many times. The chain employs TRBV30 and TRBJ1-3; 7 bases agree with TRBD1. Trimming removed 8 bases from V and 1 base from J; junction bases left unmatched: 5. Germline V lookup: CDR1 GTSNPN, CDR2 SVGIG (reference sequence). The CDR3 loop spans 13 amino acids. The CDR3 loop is CAANRGSGNTIYF. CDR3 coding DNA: TGTGCCGCCAACAGGGGTTCTGGAAACACCATATATTTT. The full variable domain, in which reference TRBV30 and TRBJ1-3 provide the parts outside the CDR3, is SQTIHQWPATLVQPVGSPLSLECTVEGTSNPNLYWYRQAAGRGLQLLFYSVGIGQISSEVPQNLSASRPQDRQFILSSKKLLLSDSGFYLCAANRGSGNTIYFGEGSWLTVV.

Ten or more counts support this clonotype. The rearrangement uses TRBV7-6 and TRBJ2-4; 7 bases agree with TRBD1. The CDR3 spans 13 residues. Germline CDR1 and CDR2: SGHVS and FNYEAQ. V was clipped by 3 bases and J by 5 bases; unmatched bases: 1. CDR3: CASSLGTENIQYF. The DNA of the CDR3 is TGTGCCAGCAGCTTGGGGACAGAAAACATTCAGTACTTC.

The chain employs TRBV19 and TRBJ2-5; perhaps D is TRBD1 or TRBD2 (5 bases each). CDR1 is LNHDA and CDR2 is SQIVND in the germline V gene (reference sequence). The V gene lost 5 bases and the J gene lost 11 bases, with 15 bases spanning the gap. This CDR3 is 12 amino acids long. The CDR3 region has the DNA TGTGCCAGTAGTCAATGGGACGAGGAGCAGTACTTC. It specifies CASSQWDEEQYF.

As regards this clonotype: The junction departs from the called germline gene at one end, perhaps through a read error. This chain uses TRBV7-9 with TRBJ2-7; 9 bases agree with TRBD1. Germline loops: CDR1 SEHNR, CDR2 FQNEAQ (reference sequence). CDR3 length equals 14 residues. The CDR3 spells CASSPGPGQGRRVF. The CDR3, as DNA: TGTGCCAGCAGCCCAGGACCGGGACAGGGTAGAAGGGTATTC.

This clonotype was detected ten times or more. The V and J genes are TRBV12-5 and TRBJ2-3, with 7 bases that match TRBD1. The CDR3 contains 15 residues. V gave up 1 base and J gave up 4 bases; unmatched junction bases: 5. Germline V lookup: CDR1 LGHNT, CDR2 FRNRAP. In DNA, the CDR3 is TGTGCTAGTGGTTTGGCGACAGGGCCTTCAGATACGCAGTATTTT. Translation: CASGLATGPSDTQYF.

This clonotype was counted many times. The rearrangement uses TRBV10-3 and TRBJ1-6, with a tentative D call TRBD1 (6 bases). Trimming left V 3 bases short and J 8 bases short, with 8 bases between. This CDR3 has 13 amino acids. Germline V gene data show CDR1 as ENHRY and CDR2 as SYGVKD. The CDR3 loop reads CAISESGDSPLHF. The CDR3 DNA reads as TGTGCCATCAGTGAATCAGGGGATTCACCCCTCCACTTT.

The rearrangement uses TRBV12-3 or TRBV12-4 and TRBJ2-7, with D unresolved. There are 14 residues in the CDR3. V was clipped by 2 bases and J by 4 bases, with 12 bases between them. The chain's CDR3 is CASSLQSTAYEQYF. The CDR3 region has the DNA TGTGCCAGCAGTTTACAGTCTACCGCATACGAGCAGTACTTC.

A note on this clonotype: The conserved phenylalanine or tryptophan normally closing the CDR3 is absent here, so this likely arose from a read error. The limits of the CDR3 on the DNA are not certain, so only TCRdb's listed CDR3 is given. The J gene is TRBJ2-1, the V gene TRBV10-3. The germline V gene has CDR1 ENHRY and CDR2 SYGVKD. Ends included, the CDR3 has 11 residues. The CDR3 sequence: CAISESNEQLC.

CDR3 in DNA: TGTGCCAGCAGCATCTGGGACAGCCTCAATCAGCCCCAGCATTTT. It encodes CASSIWDSLNQPQHF. This chain uses TRBV9 with TRBJ1-5, with 7 nucleotides matching TRBD1. CDR1 SGDLS and CDR2 YYNGEE come from the germline V gene. The CDR3 consists of 15 residues. The ends lost 4 bases at V and 3 bases at J; junction bases unmatched: 7.